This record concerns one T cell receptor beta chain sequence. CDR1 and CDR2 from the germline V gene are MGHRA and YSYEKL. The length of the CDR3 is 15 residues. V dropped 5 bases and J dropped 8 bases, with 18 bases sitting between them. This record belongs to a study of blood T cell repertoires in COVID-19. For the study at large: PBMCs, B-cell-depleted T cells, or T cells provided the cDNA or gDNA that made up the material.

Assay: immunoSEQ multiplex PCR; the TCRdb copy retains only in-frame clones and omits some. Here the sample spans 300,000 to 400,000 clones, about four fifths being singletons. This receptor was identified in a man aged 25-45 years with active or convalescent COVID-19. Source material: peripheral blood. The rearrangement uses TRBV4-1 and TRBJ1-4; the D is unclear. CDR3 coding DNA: TGCGCCAGCAGCTATCGATCTGCCAAGCGGGAAAAACTGTTTTTT. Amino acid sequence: CASSYRSAKREKLFF.